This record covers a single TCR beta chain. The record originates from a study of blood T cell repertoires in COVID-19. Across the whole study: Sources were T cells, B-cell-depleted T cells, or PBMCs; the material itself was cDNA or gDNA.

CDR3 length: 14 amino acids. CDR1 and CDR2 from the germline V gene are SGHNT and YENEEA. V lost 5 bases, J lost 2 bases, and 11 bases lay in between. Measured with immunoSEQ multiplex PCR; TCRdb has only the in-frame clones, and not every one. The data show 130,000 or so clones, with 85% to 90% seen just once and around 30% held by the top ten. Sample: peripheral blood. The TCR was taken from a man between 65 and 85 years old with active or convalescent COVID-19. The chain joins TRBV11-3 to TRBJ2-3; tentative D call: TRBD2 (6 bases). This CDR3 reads CASSPGTPTDTQYF. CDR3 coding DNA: TGTGCCAGCAGCCCCGGGACTCCCACAGATACGCAGTATTTT.